This TCR beta chain was recovered during a study of T cells in tumors after PD-1 blockade. Study overall: A subset received ongoing vismodegib 150 mg daily alongside anti-PD-1 therapy. On average, peripheral blood gave about 120,000 TCR templates and around 40,000 unique clonotypes.

Comment on this clone: What it recognizes is unknown.

Here immunoSEQ multiplex PCR was the method, and the copy in TCRdb shows in-frame clones only, minus some. The table records approximately 35,000 clones, around 80% of them present only once. Study observations and caveats: Blood contained about two fifths of the tumor's TCR clonotypes.

The CDR3 covers 14 residues. V shed 3 bases and J shed 1 base, with 10 bases lying between them. Looked up from germline, CDR1 is GTSNPN and CDR2 is SVGIG (reference sequence). Sequenced here: PBMCs, sampled before anti-PD-1 treatment. V usage is TRBV30 and J usage is TRBJ1-5, with D possibly being TRBD1 (6 bases). The sequence was collected from a human donor with basal cell carcinoma. This CDR3 reads CAWSGTLSNQPQHF. The CDR3 DNA follows: TGTGCCTGGAGCGGGACATTAAGCAATCAGCCCCAGCATTTT. Complete variable domain (other parts from reference TRBV30 and TRBJ1-5): SQTIHQWPATLVQPVGSPLSLECTVEGTSNPNLYWYRQAAGRGLQLLFYSVGIGQISSEVPQNLSASRPQDRQFILSSKKLLLSDSGFYLCAWSGTLSNQPQHFGDGTRLSIL.